This T cell receptor beta chain emerged from a study of PD-L1 blockade in urothelial cancer. TCRdb's copy holds only in-frame clones and misses some; the assay was immunoSEQ multiplex PCR. The sample consists of some 120,000 clones, roughly 82% of them appearing once. The time point is: peripheral blood 6 weeks after treatment start. Trimming removed 4 bases at V and 0 bases at J, with 13 bases between. The CDR3 consists of 15 residues. Germline V gives CDR1 SNHLY, CDR2 FYNNEI. The TCR sequence derives from a man aged 45-60 years with urothelial cancer. The sample in question was PBMCs, obtained around atezolizumab (anti-PD-L1) treatment. J is TRBJ2-7 and V is TRBV2, with D tentatively TRBD2 (6 bases). The CDR3 spells CASSGERVSSYEQYF. CDR3 sequence (DNA): TGTGCCAGCAGTGGGGAGCGGGTGAGCTCCTACGAGCAGTACTTC.